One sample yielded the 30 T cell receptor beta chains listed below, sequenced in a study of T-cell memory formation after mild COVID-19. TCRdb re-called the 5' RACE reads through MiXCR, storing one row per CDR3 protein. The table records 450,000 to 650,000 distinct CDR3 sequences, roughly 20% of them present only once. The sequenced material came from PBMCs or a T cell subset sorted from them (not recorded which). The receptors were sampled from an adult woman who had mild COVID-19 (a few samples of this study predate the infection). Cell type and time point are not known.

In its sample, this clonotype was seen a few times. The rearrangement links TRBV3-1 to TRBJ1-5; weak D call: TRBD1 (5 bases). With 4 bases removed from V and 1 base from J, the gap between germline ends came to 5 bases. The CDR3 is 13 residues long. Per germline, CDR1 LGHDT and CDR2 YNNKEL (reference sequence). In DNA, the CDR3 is TGTGCCAGCAGCCGGGGGAGCAATCAGCCCCAGCATTTT. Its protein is CASSRGSNQPQHF.

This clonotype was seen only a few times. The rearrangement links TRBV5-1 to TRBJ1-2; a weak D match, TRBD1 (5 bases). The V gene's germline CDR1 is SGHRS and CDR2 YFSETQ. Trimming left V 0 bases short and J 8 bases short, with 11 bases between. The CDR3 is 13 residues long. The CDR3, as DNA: TGCGCCAGCAGCTTGGAGGTGGGGGAAGGCTACACCTTC. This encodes CASSLEVGEGYTF. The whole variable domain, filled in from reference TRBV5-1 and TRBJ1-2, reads KAGVTQTPRYLIKTRGQQVTLSCSPISGHRSVSWYQQTPGQGLQFLFEYFSETQRNKGNFPGRFSGRQFSNSRSEMNVSTLELGDSALYLCASSLEVGEGYTFGSGTRLTVV.

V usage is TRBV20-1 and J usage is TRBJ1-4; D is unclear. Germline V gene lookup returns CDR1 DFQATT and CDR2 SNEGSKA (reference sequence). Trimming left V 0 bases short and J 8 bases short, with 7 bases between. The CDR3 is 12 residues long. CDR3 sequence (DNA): TGCAGTGCTAGAGAATTTGGCGAAAAACTGTTTTTT. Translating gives CSAREFGEKLFF.

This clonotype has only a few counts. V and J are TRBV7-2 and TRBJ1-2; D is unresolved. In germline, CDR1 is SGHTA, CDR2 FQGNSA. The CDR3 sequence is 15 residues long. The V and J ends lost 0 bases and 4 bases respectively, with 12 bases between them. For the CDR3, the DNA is TGTGCCAGCAGCTTAGCCGACGGCTACCCCTATGGCTACACCTTC. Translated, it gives CASSLADGYPYGYTF.

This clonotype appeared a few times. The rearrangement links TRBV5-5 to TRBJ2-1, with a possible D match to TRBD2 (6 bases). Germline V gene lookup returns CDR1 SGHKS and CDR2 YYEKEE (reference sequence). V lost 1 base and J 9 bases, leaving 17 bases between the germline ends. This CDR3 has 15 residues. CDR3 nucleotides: TGTGCCAGCAGCTTGATCGGGAGTATTGAAGGTGAGCAGTTCTTC. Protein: CASSLIGSIEGEQFF.

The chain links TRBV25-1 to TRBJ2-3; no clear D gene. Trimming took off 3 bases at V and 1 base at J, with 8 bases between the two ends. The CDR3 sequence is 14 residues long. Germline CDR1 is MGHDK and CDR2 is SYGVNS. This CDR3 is CASSDTLGTDTQYF. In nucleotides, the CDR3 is TGTGCCAGCAGTGATACTCTGGGCACAGATACGCAGTATTTT. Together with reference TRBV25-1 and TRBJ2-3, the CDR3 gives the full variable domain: EADIYQTPRYLVIGTGKKITLECSQTMGHDKMYWYQQDPGMELHLIHYSYGVNSTEKGDLSSESTVSRIRTEHFPLTLESARPSHTSQYLCASSDTLGTDTQYFGPGTRLTVL.

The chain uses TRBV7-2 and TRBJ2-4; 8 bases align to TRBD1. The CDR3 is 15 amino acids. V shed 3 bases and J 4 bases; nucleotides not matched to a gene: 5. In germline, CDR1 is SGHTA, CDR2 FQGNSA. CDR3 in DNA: TGTGCCAGCAGCTTGGACAGGGCCCTAAAAAACATTCAGTACTTC. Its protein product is CASSLDRALKNIQYF.

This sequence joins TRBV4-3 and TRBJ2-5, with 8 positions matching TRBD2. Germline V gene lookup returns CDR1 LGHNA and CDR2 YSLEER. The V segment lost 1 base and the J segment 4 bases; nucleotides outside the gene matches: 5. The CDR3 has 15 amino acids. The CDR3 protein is CASSQVPAGVETQYF. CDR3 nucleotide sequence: TGCGCCAGCAGCCAAGTTCCAGCGGGAGTAGAGACCCAGTACTTC.

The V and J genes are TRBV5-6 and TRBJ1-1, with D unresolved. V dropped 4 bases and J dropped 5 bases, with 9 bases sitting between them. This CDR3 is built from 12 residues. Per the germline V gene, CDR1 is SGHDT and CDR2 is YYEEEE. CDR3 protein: CASSQWWTEAFF. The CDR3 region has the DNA TGTGCCAGCAGCCAGTGGTGGACTGAAGCTTTCTTT.

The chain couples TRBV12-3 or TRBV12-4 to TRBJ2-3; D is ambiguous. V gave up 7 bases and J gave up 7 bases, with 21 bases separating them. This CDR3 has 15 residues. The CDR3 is CASNPGAGLGNTQYF. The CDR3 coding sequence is TGTGCCAGCAATCCCGGTGCCGGCCTCGGCAATACGCAGTATTTT.

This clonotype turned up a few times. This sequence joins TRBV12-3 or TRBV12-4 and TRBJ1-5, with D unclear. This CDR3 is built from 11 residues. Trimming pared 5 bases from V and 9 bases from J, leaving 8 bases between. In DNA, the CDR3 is TGTGCCAGCAGTAGAGAAAGGCCCCAGCATTTT. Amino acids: CASSRERPQHF.

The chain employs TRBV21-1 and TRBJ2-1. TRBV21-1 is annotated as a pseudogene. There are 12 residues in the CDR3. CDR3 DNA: TGTGCCAGCAGCCAGCTTCCGAATGAGCAGTTCTTC. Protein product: CASSQLPNEQFF.

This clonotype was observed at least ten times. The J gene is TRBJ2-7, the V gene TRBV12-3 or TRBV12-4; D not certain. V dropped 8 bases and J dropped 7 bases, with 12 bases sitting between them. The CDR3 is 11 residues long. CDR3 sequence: CASGLGREQYF. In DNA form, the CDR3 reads TGTGCCAGCGGCCTAGGGCGAGAGCAGTACTTC.

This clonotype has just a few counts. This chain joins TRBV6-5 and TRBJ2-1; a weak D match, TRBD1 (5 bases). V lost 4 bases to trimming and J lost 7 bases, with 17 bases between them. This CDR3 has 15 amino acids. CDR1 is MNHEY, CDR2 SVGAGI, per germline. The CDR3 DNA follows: TGTGCCAGCAGTTGGACCGTACCGCGACAGAATGAGCAGTTCTTC. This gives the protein CASSWTVPRQNEQFF.

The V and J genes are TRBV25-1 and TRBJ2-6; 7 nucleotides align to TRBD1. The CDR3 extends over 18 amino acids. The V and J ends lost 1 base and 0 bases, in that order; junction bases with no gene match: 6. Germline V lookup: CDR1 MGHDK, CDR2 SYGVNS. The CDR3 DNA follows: TGTGCCAGCAGTGAATCCACAGGGGACCTCTCTGGGGCCAACGTCCTGACTTTC. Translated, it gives CASSESTGDLSGANVLTF.

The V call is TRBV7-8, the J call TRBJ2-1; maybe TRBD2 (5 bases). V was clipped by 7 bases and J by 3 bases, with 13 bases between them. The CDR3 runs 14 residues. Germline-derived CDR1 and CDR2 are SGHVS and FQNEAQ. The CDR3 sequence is CASKVGSGYNEQFF. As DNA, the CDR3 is TGTGCCAGCAAGGTCGGAAGCGGCTACAATGAGCAGTTCTTC.

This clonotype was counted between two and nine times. This CDR3 reads CASSRDREYRDYGYTF. In DNA form, the CDR3 reads TGTGCCAGCAGTCGGGACAGGGAATATAGGGACTATGGCTACACCTTC. V and J are TRBV12-3 or TRBV12-4 and TRBJ1-2; 9 bases fit TRBD1. After removal of 5 bases from V and 3 bases from J, the junction contained 10 bases not matched to a gene. The length of the CDR3 is 16 residues.

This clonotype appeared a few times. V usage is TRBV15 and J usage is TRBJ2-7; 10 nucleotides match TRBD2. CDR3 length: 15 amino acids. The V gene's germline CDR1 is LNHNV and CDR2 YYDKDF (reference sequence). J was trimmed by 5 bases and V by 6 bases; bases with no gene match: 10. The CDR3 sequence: CATSRIAGGWDEQYF. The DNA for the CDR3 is TGTGCCACCAGTAGAATAGCGGGAGGATGGGACGAGCAGTACTTC.

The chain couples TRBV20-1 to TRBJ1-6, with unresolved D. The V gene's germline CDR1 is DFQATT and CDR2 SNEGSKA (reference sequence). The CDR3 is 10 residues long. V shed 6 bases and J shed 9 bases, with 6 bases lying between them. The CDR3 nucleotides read TGCAGTGCGGTTCGTTCACCCCTCCACTTT. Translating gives CSAVRSPLHF.

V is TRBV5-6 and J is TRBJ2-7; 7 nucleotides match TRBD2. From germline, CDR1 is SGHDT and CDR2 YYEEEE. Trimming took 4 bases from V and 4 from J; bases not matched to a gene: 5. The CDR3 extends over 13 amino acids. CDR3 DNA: TGTGCCAGCAGCATGGGGGGGAATTACGAGCAGTACTTC. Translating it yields CASSMGGNYEQYF.

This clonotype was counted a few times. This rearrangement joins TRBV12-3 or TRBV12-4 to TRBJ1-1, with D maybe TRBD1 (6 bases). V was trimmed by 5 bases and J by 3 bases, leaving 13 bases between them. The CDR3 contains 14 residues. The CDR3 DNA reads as TGTGCCAGCAGTCTCACAGGGCTGGACACTGAAGCTTTCTTT. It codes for CASSLTGLDTEAFF.

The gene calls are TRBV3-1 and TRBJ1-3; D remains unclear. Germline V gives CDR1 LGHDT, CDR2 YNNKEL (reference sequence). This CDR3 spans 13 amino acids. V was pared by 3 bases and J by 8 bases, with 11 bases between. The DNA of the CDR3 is TGTGCCAGCAGCCAGTCGCCAGGAGACACCATATATTTT. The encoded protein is CASSQSPGDTIYF.

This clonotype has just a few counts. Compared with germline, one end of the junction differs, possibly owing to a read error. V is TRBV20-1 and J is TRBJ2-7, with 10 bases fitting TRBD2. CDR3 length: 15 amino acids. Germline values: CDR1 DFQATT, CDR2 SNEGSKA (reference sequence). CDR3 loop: CSAREPAGGPYEQYF. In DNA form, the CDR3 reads TGCAGTGCGAGAGAACCAGCGGGGGGGCCCTACGAGCAGTACTTC.

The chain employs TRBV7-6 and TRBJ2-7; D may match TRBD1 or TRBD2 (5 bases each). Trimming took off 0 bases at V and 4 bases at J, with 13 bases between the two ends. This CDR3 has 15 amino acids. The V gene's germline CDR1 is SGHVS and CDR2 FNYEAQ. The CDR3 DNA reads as TGTGCCAGCAGCTTAGCGGCAGGGAGAGTTTACGAGCAGTACTTC. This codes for CASSLAAGRVYEQYF.

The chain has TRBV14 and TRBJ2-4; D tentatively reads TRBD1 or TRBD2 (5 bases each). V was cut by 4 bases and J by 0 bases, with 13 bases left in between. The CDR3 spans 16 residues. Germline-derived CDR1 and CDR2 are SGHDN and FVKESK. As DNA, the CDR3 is TGTGCCAGCAGCCCGGGACCAGTCCTAGCCAAAAACATTCAGTACTTC. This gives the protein CASSPGPVLAKNIQYF.

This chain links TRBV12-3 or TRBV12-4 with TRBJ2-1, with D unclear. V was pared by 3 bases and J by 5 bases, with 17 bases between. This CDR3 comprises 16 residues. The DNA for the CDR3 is TGTGCCAGCAGTTTCCTTGGGTCCCAAAAGAACAATGAGCAGTTCTTC. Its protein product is CASSFLGSQKNNEQFF.

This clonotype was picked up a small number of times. For the CDR3, the DNA is TGCAGTGTGAGAGGCGATACGCAGTATTTT. This gives the protein CSVRGDTQYF. The V gene is TRBV20-1, the J gene TRBJ2-3; D ambiguous. V was pared by 7 bases and J by 6 bases, with 8 bases between. Germline V gene sequence: CDR1 DFQATT, CDR2 SNEGSKA (reference sequence). This CDR3 spans 10 amino acids.

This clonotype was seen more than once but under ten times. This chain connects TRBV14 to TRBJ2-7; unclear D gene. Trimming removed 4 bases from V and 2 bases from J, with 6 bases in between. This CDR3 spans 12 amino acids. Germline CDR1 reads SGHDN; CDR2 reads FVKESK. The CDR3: CASSRQTYEQYF. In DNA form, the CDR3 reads TGTGCCAGCAGCCGGCAGACCTACGAGCAGTACTTC.

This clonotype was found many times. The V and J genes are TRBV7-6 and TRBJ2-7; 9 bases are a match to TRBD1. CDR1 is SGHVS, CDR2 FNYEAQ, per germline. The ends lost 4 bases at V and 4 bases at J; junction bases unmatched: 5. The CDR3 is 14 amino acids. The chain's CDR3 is CASSSDRGGYEQYF. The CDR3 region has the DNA TGTGCCAGCAGCTCGGACAGGGGCGGGTACGAGCAGTACTTC.

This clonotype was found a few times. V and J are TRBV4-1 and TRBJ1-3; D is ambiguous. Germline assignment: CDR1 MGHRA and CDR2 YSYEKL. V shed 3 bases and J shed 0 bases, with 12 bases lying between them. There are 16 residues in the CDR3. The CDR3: CASSQISYDSGNTIYF. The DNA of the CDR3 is TGCGCCAGCAGCCAGATCAGTTACGACTCTGGAAACACCATATATTTT.